Shown below are 29 T cell receptor beta chains from a single sample sequenced in a study of T-cell memory formation after mild COVID-19. TCRdb reprocessed the 5' RACE reads with MiXCR, giving one entry per CDR3 protein. The sample holds roughly 130,000 distinct CDR3 sequences, roughly 6.2% seen once. Sequencing was performed on PBMCs or a T cell subset sorted from them (not recorded which). Every receptor here comes from an adult woman who had mild COVID-19 (a few samples of this study predate the infection). Cell type and time point are not known.

This clonotype was detected ten times or more. This chain joins TRBV20-1 and TRBJ2-7; 9 nucleotides align to TRBD1. The germline V gene has CDR1 DFQATT and CDR2 SNEGSKA (reference sequence). After removal of 5 bases from V and 5 bases from J, the junction contained 7 bases not matched to a gene. CDR3 size: 13 residues. The CDR3 region has the DNA TGCAGTGCTTCCGGGACAGGGACCCACGAGCAGTACTTC. Its protein is CSASGTGTHEQYF.

This clonotype has just a few counts. The genes are TRBV4-2 and TRBJ1-1, with D hard to call. CDR1 is LGHNA and CDR2 is YNFKEQ in the germline V gene. Trimming left V 1 base short and J 6 bases short, with 12 bases between. The CDR3 loop spans 14 amino acids. The CDR3 loop is CASSQAEGLAEAFF. The CDR3 DNA reads TGTGCCAGCAGCCAAGCCGAGGGCCTGGCTGAAGCTTTCTTT.

This chain connects TRBV12-3 or TRBV12-4 to TRBJ1-5, with 7 nucleotides matching TRBD1. V shed 5 bases, J shed 7 bases, and the junction held 8 bases outside the gene matches. This CDR3 contains 14 residues. CDR3 in DNA: TGTGCCAGCAGTCGACAGGGCAGGGACCAGCCCCAGCATTTT. Residues: CASSRQGRDQPQHF.

The chain combines TRBV24-1 with TRBJ2-5, with D tentatively TRBD2 (6 bases). Germline V lookup: CDR1 KGHDR, CDR2 SFDVKD. The CDR3 runs 18 residues. Trimming shortened V by 3 bases and J by 2 bases, and 21 bases separated the two germline ends. The CDR3 loop reads CATSDPSPEAGVQETQYF. The DNA of the CDR3 is TGTGCCACCAGTGATCCCTCCCCCGAAGCGGGCGTACAAGAGACCCAGTACTTC.

At least ten counts were recorded for this clonotype. The V gene is TRBV10-3, the J gene TRBJ2-3; TRBD2 agrees at 14 bases. Per germline, CDR1 ENHRY and CDR2 SYGVKD. The CDR3 spans 17 residues. Unmatched junction bases numbered 3, after V lost 0 bases and J lost 4 bases. CDR3 sequence reads: CAISESGLAGGADTQYF. The CDR3 nucleotides read TGTGCCATCAGTGAGTCCGGACTAGCGGGGGGAGCAGATACGCAGTATTTT.

This clonotype was observed at least ten times. The J gene is TRBJ2-1, the V gene TRBV20-1, with TRBD1 matching 9 bases. This CDR3 comprises 15 residues. The V segment lost 6 bases and the J segment 9 bases; nucleotides outside the gene matches: 15. Germline V gene data show CDR1 as DFQATT and CDR2 as SNEGSKA (reference sequence). The CDR3 region has the DNA TGCAGTGCGAGTCCGGGACAGGGCTTAGCAAGTGAGCAGTTCTTC. This sequence encodes CSASPGQGLASEQFF.

V usage is TRBV2 and J usage is TRBJ1-4; D call uncertain. The CDR3 has 16 residues. Trimming took 5 bases from V and 0 from J, leaving 13 bases between them. In germline, CDR1 is SNHLY, CDR2 FYNNEI. The CDR3 loop is CASSTNRPATNEKLFF. In nucleotides, the CDR3 is TGTGCCAGCAGTACCAATAGACCCGCAACTAATGAAAAACTGTTTTTT.

There are many counts of this clonotype. The V gene is TRBV12-3 or TRBV12-4, the J gene TRBJ2-7; D is perhaps TRBD1 (6 bases). Trimming cost V 2 bases and J 7 bases, with 12 bases left between them. The CDR3 runs to 13 residues. CDR3 in amino acids: CASSLRERGEQYF. The CDR3 nucleotides read TGTGCCAGCAGTTTAAGGGAAAGGGGGGAGCAGTACTTC.

This chain's CDR3 is CAWSATGGIGEQYF. CDR3 nucleotides: TGTGCCTGGAGTGCCACAGGGGGCATCGGCGAGCAGTACTTC. The chain is built from TRBV30 and TRBJ2-7; 9 bases are shared with TRBD1. Germline-derived CDR1 and CDR2 are GTSNPN and SVGIG (reference sequence). The ends lost 1 base at V and 6 bases at J; junction bases unmatched: 7. CDR3 length: 14 residues.

This clonotype came up a few times. The chain couples TRBV4-3 to TRBJ1-3; no reliable D call. The CDR3 has 17 amino acids. V was shortened by 0 bases and J by 0 bases, with 12 bases between the two germline ends. Germline-derived CDR1 and CDR2 are LGHNA and YSLEER. CDR3 sequence (DNA): TGCGCCAGCAGCCAAGATCCGTGGCTAGACTCTGGAAACACCATATATTTT. It translates to CASSQDPWLDSGNTIYF.

The V call is TRBV13, the J call TRBJ2-3, with 11 bases that match TRBD2. The CDR3 has 17 amino acids. J lost 2 bases, V lost 2 bases, and 6 bases had no gene match. Germline lookup yields CDR1 PRHDT and CDR2 FYEKMQ (reference sequence). CDR3 region: CASSLSASGRNTDTQYF. In DNA, the CDR3 is TGTGCCAGCAGCTTATCCGCTAGCGGGAGGAACACAGATACGCAGTATTTT.

This clonotype showed up just a few times. CDR3 in amino acids: CSVEARQPGGTEAFF. CDR3 bases: TGCAGCGTTGAAGCTCGGCAGCCTGGGGGTACTGAAGCTTTCTTT. The chain employs TRBV29-1 and TRBJ1-1, with D maybe TRBD1 (5 bases). The CDR3 is 15 residues long. V shed 1 base and J shed 5 bases, with 17 bases lying between them. Germline V lookup: CDR1 SQVTM, CDR2 ANQGSEA.

This clonotype was seen at least ten times. V and J are TRBV7-9 and TRBJ2-3; TRBD2 matches 14 bases. CDR3 length equals 18 residues. CDR1 and CDR2 (germline): SEHNR, FQNEAQ (reference sequence). Trimming cost V 5 bases and J 3 bases; bases outside gene matches: 10. CDR3 protein: CASSPGTSGRSKTDTQYF. CDR3 coding DNA: TGTGCCAGCAGCCCCGGGACTAGCGGGAGATCGAAGACAGATACGCAGTATTTT.

In its sample, this clonotype was seen a few times. The V call is TRBV5-5, the J call TRBJ1-6; D not resolved. CDR3 length: 14 residues. Deletions cut 1 base from V and 6 bases from J, with 8 bases between. Looked up from germline, CDR1 is SGHKS and CDR2 is YYEKEE (reference sequence). CDR3 DNA: TGTGCCAGCAGCTTGTGGCAGACTAATTCACCCCTCCACTTT. Translation: CASSLWQTNSPLHF. Full variable domain (outside the CDR3, taken from reference TRBV5-5 and TRBJ1-6): DAGVTQSPTHLIKTRGQQVTLRCSPISGHKSVSWYQQVLGQGPQFIFQYYEKEERGRGNFPDRFSARQFPNYSSELNVNALLLGDSALYLCASSLWQTNSPLHFGNGTRLTVT.

Regarding this clonotype: At one end, the junction sequence differs from germline, possibly due to a read error. This chain connects TRBV6-2 or TRBV6-3 to TRBJ1-1; unclear D gene. The CDR3 extends over 14 amino acids. Germline V lookup: CDR1 MNHEY, CDR2 SVGEGT. CDR3 in DNA: TGTGCCAGCAGAGTCTGGGGATCGAACACTGAAGTTTTCTTT. Protein product: CASRVWGSNTEVFF.

The chain employs TRBV12-3 or TRBV12-4 and TRBJ2-1; 7 positions match TRBD1. The CDR3 sequence is 14 residues long. The V segment lost 6 bases and the J segment 7 bases; nucleotides outside the gene matches: 9. CDR3 residues: CASREEQGRNEQFF. The CDR3 bases are TGTGCCAGCAGAGAGGAACAGGGGAGAAATGAGCAGTTCTTC.

This chain links TRBV5-1 with TRBJ2-7; D gene unclear. CDR1 SGHRS and CDR2 YFSETQ come from the germline V gene. The V and J ends lost 1 base and 0 bases respectively, with 14 bases between them. The CDR3 loop spans 16 amino acids. CDR3 sequence (DNA): TGCGCCAGCAGCTTGTCCGGACCCGCTCCCTCCTACGAGCAGTACTTC. The encoded protein is CASSLSGPAPSYEQYF.

The chain employs TRBV5-1 and TRBJ2-1, with D unresolved. This CDR3 is built from 14 residues. V was pared by 2 bases and J by 9 bases, with 15 bases between. Germline CDR1 SGHRS, CDR2 YFSETQ. The CDR3 is CASSFLESPGEQFF. The CDR3 DNA sequence: TGCGCCAGCAGCTTCCTAGAGTCCCCGGGTGAGCAGTTCTTC.

This clonotype occurred many times. The J gene is TRBJ1-4, the V gene TRBV10-3, with 8 bases matching TRBD1. V was pared by 10 bases and J by 6 bases, with 7 bases of the junction left unmatched. The CDR3 sequence is 13 residues long. The germline V gene encodes CDR1 ENHRY and CDR2 SYGVKD. CDR3 coding DNA: TGTGCCACCCGCGGACAGGGAGATGAAAAACTGTTTTTT. Protein: CATRGQGDEKLFF.

This clonotype has just a few counts. CDR3 in amino acids: CASSPQGVYEQYF. The CDR3 DNA sequence: TGCGCCAGCAGCCCCCAGGGGGTCTACGAGCAGTACTTC. This rearrangement joins TRBV4-1 to TRBJ2-7, with TRBD1 matching over 7 bases. Germline assignment: CDR1 MGHRA and CDR2 YSYEKL. V was clipped by 4 bases and J by 3 bases; unmatched bases: 3. The CDR3 length is 13 residues.

This clonotype has just a few counts. The rearrangement links TRBV15 to TRBJ2-2, with no clear D. This CDR3 is built from 13 residues. Trimming removed 10 bases at V and 0 bases at J, with 9 bases between. CDR1 is LNHNV, CDR2 YYDKDF, per germline (reference sequence). CDR3 bases: TGTGCCAGTAGCCGCCCGAACACCGGGGAGCTGTTTTTT. This codes for CASSRPNTGELFF.

This clonotype appeared many times. The V and J genes are TRBV7-3 and TRBJ2-7; D unclear. The ends were cut back, 2 bases at V and 6 bases at J, with 11 bases in the middle. The CDR3 loop spans 13 amino acids. Germline CDR1 is SGHTA and CDR2 is FQGTGA. CDR3 residues: CASSLRVWGEQYF. The CDR3 nucleotides read TGTGCCAGCAGCTTACGGGTTTGGGGCGAGCAGTACTTC. Full variable domain (remainder filled in from reference TRBV7-3 and TRBJ2-7): GAGVSQTPSNKVTEKGKYVELRCDPISGHTALYWYRQSLGQGPEFLIYFQGTGAADDSGLPNDRFFAVRPEGSVSTLKIQRTERGDSAVYLCASSLRVWGEQYFGPGTRLTVT.

This clonotype was observed a handful of times. This chain uses TRBV24-1 with TRBJ2-1; perhaps TRBD2 as D (6 bases). The V gene lost 3 bases and the J gene lost 2 bases, with 10 bases spanning the gap. CDR3 length: 15 amino acids. Germline lookup yields CDR1 KGHDR and CDR2 SFDVKD. As DNA, the CDR3 is TGTGCCACCAGTGATCCGGGACTCGCCTACAATGAGCAGTTCTTC. Amino acids: CATSDPGLAYNEQFF.

This clonotype occurred a few times. The chain joins TRBV7-6 to TRBJ1-3, with D perhaps TRBD1 (6 bases). Trimming cost V 4 bases and J 5 bases, with 24 bases left between them. CDR1 and CDR2 (germline): SGHVS, FNYEAQ. The CDR3 loop spans 18 amino acids. CDR3 in amino acids: CASSSPLRDTKIRNTIYF. As DNA, the CDR3 is TGTGCCAGCAGCTCCCCTTTGAGGGACACCAAAATCAGAAACACCATATATTTT.

This clonotype has at least ten counts. CDR3 loop: CASTPEGGNYEQYF. The CDR3 DNA reads TGTGCCAGCACCCCCGAAGGGGGGAACTACGAGCAGTACTTC. The gene calls are TRBV6-5 and TRBJ2-7; D is tentatively TRBD1 or TRBD2 (6 bases each). CDR3 length: 14 residues. The ends were cut back, 7 bases at V and 3 bases at J, with 16 bases in the middle. Germline CDR1 reads MNHEY; CDR2 reads SVGAGI.

V gene TRBV5-6 combines with J gene TRBJ2-1; a possible D gene is TRBD1 (5 bases). CDR1 is SGHDT, CDR2 YYEEEE, per germline. V lost 0 bases, J lost 7 bases, and 14 bases lay in between. There are 15 residues in the CDR3. CDR3 DNA sequence: TGTGCCAGCAGCTTGGTCCCACAGGCTGAGAATGAGCAGTTCTTC. Encoded protein: CASSLVPQAENEQFF.

This clonotype was seen at least ten times. The rearrangement joins TRBV12-3 or TRBV12-4 to TRBJ1-1; D is perhaps TRBD1 (6 bases). The CDR3 length is 14 residues. V was trimmed by 1 base and J by 0 bases, leaving 6 bases between them. This CDR3 reads CASSLEGVNTEAFF. CDR3 sequence (DNA): TGTGCCAGCAGTTTAGAGGGGGTGAACACTGAAGCTTTCTTT.

The chain is built from TRBV7-9 and TRBJ1-4; 10 nucleotides align to TRBD1. V was clipped by 5 bases and J by 8 bases; unmatched bases: 5. This CDR3 has 14 residues. Germline-derived CDR1 and CDR2 are SEHNR and FQNEAQ (reference sequence). The DNA for the CDR3 is TGTGCCAGCAGCCAGGGACAGGGGAAGGAAAAACTGTTTTTT. This gives the protein CASSQGQGKEKLFF.

In this sample, this clonotype turned up many times. This chain connects TRBV5-4 to TRBJ1-2; unclear D gene. From germline, CDR1 is SGHNT and CDR2 YYREEE (reference sequence). The length of the CDR3 is 15 residues. V lost 3 bases to trimming and J lost 5 bases, with 17 bases between them. The CDR3 nucleotides are TGTGCCAGCAGCTCCTATCCTCAGCAACAATATGGCTACACCTTC. This codes for CASSSYPQQQYGYTF. The complete variable domain, with remaining parts taken from reference TRBV5-4 and TRBJ1-2, reads ETGVTQSPTHLIKTRGQQVTLRCSSQSGHNTVSWYQQALGQGPQFIFQYYREEENGRGNFPPRFSGLQFPNYSSELNVNALELDDSALYLCASSSYPQQQYGYTFGSGTRLTVV.